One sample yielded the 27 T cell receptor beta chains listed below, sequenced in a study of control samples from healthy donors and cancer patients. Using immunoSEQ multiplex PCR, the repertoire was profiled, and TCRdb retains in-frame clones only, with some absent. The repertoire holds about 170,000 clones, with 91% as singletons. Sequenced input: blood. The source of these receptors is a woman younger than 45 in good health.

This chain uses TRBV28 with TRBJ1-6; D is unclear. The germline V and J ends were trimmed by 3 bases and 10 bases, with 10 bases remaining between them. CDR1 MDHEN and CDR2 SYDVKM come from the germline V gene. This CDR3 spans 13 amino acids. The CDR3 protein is CASSLEVLSPLHF. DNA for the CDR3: TGTGCCAGCAGTTTGGAGGTTTTATCACCCCTCCACTTT.

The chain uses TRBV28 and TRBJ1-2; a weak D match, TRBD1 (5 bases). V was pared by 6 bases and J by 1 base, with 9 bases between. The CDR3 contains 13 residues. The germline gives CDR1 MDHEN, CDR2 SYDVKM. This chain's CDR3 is CASRVQVNYGYTF. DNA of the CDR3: TGTGCCAGCAGAGTACAGGTTAACTATGGCTACACCTTC.

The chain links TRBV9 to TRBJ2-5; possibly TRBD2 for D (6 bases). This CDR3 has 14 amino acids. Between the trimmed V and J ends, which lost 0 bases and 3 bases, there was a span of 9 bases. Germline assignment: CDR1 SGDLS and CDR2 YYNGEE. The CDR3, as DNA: TGTGCCAGCAGCGTAGGGAGGGTGGAAGAGACCCAGTACTTC. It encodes CASSVGRVEETQYF.

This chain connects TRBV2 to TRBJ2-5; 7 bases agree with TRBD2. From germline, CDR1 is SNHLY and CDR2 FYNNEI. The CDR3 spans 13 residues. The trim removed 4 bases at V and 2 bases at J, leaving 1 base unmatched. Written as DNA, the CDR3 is TGTGCCAGCAGTGGGACTAGGCAAGAGACCCAGTACTTC. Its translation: CASSGTRQETQYF. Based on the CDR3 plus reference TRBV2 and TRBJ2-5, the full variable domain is EPEVTQTPSHQVTQMGQEVILRCVPISNHLYFYWYRQILGQKVEFLVSFYNNEISEKSEIFDDQFSVERPDGSNFTLKIRSTKLEDSAMYFCASSGTRQETQYFGPGTRLLVL.

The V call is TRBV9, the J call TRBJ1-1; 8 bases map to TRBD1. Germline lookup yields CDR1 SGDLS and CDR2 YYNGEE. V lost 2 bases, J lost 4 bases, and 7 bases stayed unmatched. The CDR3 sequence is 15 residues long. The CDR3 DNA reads TGTGCCAGCAGCGTCGAACCCAGGGGGCCCACTGAAGCTTTCTTT. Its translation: CASSVEPRGPTEAFF.

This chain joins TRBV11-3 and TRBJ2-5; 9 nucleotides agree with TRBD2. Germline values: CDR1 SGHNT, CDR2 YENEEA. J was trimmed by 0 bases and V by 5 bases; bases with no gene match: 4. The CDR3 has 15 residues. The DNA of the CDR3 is TGTGCCAGCAGCCCTAGCGGGACCTACCAAGAGACCCAGTACTTC. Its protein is CASSPSGTYQETQYF.

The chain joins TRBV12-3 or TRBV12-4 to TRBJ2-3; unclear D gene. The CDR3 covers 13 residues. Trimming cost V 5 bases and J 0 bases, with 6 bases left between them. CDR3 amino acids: CASSLPSTDTQYF. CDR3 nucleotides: TGTGCCAGCAGTCTCCCTAGCACAGATACGCAGTATTTT.

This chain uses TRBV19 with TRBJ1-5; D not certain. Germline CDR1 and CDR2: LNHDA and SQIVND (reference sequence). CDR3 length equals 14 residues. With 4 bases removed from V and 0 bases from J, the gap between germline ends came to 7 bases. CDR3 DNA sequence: TGTGCCAGTAGTAGAGGCAGTAGCAATCAGCCCCAGCATTTT. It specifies CASSRGSSNQPQHF.

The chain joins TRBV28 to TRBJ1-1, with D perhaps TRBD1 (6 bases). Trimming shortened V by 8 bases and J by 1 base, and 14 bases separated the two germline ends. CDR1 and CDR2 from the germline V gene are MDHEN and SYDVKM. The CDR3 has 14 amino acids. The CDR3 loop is CASRGRWANTEAFF. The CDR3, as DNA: TGTGCCAGCCGGGGGCGGTGGGCGAACACTGAAGCTTTCTTT.

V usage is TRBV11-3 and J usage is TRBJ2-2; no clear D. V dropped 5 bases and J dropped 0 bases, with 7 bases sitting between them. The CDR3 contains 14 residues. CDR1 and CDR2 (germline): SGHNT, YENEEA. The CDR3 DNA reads TGTGCCAGCAGCATGACACCGAACACCGGGGAGCTGTTTTTT. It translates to CASSMTPNTGELFF.

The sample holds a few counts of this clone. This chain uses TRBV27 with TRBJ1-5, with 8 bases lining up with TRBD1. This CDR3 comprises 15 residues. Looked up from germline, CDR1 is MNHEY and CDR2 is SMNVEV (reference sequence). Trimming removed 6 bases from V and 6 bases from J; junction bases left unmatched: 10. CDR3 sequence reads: CASRSQGGGGQPQHF. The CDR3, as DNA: TGTGCCAGCAGATCACAGGGGGGAGGAGGTCAGCCCCAGCATTTT.

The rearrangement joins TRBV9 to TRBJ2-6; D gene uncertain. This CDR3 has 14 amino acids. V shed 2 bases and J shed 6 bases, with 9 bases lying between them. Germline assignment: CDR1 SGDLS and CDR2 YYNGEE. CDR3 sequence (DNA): TGTGCCAGCAGCGTGTTGTCCCTGGCCAACGTCCTGACTTTC. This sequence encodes CASSVLSLANVLTF.

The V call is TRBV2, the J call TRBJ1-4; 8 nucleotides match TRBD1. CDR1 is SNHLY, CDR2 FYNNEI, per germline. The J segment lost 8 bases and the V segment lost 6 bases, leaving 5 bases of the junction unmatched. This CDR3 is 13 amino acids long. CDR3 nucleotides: TGTGCCAGCAGGTCCAGGGGGCAGGAAAAACTGTTTTTT. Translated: CASRSRGQEKLFF.

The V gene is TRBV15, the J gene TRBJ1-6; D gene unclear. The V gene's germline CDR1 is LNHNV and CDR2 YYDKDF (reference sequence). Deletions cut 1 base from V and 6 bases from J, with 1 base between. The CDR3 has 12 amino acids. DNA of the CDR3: TGTGCCACCAGCAGAGCTAATTCACCCCTCCACTTT. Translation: CATSRANSPLHF. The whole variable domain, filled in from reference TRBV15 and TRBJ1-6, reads DAMVIQNPRYQVTQFGKPVTLSCSQTLNHNVMYWYQQKSSQAPKLLFHYYDKDFNNEADTPDNFQSRRPNTSFCFLDIRSPGLGDTAMYLCATSRANSPLHFGNGTRLTVT.

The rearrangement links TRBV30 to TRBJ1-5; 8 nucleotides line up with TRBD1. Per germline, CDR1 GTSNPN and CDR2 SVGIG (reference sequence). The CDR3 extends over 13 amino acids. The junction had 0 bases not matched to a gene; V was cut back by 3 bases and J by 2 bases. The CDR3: CAWRGQGNQPQHF. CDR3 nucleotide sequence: TGTGCCTGGAGGGGACAGGGCAATCAGCCCCAGCATTTT.

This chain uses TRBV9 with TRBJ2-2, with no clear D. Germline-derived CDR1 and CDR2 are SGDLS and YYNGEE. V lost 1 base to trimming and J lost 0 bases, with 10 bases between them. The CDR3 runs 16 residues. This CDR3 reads CASSVLHRANTGELFF. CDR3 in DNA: TGTGCCAGCAGCGTACTTCACAGAGCGAACACCGGGGAGCTGTTTTTT.

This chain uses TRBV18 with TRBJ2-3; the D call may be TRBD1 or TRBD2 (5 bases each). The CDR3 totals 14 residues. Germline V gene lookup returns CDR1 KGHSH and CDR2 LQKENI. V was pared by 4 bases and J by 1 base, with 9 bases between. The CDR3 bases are TGTGCCAGCTCACACCGGGACGGCACAGATACGCAGTATTTT. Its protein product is CASSHRDGTDTQYF.

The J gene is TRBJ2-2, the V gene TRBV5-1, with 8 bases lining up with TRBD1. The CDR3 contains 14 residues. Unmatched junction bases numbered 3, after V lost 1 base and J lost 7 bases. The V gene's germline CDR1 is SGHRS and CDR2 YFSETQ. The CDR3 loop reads CASSLTGGNGELFF. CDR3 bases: TGCGCCAGCAGCTTGACAGGGGGAAACGGGGAGCTGTTTTTT.

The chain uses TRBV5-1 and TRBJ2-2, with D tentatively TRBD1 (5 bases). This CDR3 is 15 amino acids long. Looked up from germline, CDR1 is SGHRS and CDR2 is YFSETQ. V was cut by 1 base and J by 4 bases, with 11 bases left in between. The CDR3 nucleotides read TGCGCCAGCAGCTTGACCTTAGGGGCCACCGGGGAGCTGTTTTTT. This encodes CASSLTLGATGELFF.

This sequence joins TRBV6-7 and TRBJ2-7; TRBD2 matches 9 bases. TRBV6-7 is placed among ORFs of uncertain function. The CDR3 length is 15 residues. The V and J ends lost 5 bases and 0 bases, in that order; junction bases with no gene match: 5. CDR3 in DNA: TGTGCCAGCAGTCCCCTAGCGGGGAGCTCCTACGAGCAGTACTTC. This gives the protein CASSPLAGSSYEQYF.

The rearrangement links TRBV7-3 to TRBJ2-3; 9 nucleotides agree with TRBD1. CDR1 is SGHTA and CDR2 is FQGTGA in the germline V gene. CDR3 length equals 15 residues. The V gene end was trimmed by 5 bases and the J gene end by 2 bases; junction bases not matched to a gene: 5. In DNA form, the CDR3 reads TGTGCCAGCAGCGTGACAGGGGGATACACAGATACGCAGTATTTT. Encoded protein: CASSVTGGYTDTQYF.

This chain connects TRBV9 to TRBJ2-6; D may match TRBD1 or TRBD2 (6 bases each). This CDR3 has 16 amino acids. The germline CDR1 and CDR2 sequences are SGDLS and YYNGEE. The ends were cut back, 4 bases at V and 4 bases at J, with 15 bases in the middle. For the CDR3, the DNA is TGTGCCAGCAGCCCAGGTAGGGGGGCCGGGGCCAACGTCCTGACTTTC. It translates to CASSPGRGAGANVLTF.

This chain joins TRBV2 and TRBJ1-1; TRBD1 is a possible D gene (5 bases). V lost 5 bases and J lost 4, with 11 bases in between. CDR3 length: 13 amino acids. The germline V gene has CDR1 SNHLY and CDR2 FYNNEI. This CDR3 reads CASSIQAGTEAFF. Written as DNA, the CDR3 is TGTGCCAGCAGTATACAGGCGGGCACTGAAGCTTTCTTT.

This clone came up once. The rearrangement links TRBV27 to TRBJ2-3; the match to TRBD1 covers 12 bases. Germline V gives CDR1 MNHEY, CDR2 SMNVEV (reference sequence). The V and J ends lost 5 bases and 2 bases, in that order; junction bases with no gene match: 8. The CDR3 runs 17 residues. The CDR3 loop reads CASSQPGQGAVTDTQYF. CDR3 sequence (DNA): TGTGCCAGCAGTCAGCCGGGACAGGGGGCCGTCACAGATACGCAGTATTTT.

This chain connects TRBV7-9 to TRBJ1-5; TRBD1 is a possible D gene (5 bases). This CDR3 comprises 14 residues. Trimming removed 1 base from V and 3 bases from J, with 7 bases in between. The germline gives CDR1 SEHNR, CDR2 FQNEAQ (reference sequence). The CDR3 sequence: CASSLEGANQPQHF. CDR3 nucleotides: TGTGCCAGCAGCTTAGAAGGGGCCAATCAGCCCCAGCATTTT.

CDR3 bases: TGTGCCACCAGTAGGGAGACAGATACGCAGTATTTT. Residues: CATSRETDTQYF. The chain carries TRBV24-1 and TRBJ2-3, with D possibly TRBD2 on 5 matching bases. This CDR3 spans 12 amino acids. Germline V lookup: CDR1 KGHDR, CDR2 SFDVKD. V was pared by 6 bases and J by 3 bases, with 6 bases between.

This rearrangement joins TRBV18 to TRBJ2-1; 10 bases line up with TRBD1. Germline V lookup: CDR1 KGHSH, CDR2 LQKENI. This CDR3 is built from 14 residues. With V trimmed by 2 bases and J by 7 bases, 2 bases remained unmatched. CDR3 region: CASSPRTGGNEQFF. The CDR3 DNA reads TGTGCCAGCTCACCAAGGACAGGGGGGAATGAGCAGTTCTTC. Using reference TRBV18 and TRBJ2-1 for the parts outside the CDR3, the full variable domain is NAGVMQNPRHLVRRRGQEARLRCSPMKGHSHVYWYRQLPEEGLKFMVYLQKENIIDESGMPKERFSAEFPKEGPSILRIQQVVRGDSAAYFCASSPRTGGNEQFFGPGTRLTVL.